Listed below are T cell receptor beta chains from one sample, sequenced in a study of cytomegalovirus exposure and HLA in healthy donors. Sequencing used immunoSEQ multiplex PCR; TCRdb keeps in-frame clones, though not all of them. Of roughly 110,000 clones listed, roughly 80% are singletons. Source material: PBMCs. These receptors came from a man between 60 and 75 years old in good health and CMV-seronegative. The CDR3 runs from the conserved cysteine through the conserved F or W. D genes are given only for firm matches. Where a row states a size, it is once, few, many or the class of an expanded clone; other rows omit it.

NA | TRBJ1-2 | NA | TRBV29-1 | CSARAGASNWSF | TGCAGCGCCCGCGCGGGTGCCTCAAACTGGTCCTTC
NA | TRBJ1-3 | TRBD1 | TRBV15 | CATSRRQGTPGNTIYF | TGTGCCACCAGCAGAAGACAGGGGACCCCTGGAAACACCATATATTTT
NA | TRBJ2-1 | TRBD1 | TRBV9 | CASSTRQGPEQFF | TGTGCCAGCAGCACACGACAGGGACCTGAGCAGTTCTTC
NA | TRBJ1-1 | NA | TRBV7-2 | CASSPRGGDGAEAFF | TGTGCCAGCAGCCCGAGGGGAGGGGATGGGGCTGAAGCTTTCTTT
NA | TRBJ2-5 | NA | TRBV5-1 | CASSLAGETQYF | TGCGCCAGCAGCTTGGCAGGGGAGACCCAGTACTTC
NA | TRBJ1-4 | TRBD1 | TRBV7-9 | CASSSGQLATNEKLFF | TGTGCCAGCAGCTCGGGACAGCTTGCAACTAATGAAAAACTGTTTTTT
NA | TRBJ2-5 | NA | TRBV30 | CAWSVWRDQETQYF | TGTGCCTGGAGTGTTTGGCGGGACCAAGAGACCCAGTACTTC
NA | TRBJ1-1 | NA | TRBV11-2 | CASSLQGGCAFF | TGTGCCAGCAGCTTACAAGGGGGTTGCGCTTTCTTT
NA | TRBJ1-3 | NA | TRBV7-9 | CASSLAVISGNTIYF | TGTGCCAGCAGCTTAGCCGTTATTTCTGGAAACACCATATATTTT
NA | TRBJ2-1 | NA | TRBV9 | CASSRAGRYNEQFF | TGTGCCAGCAGCCGGGCAGGGCGGTACAATGAGCAGTTCTTC
few | TRBJ2-5 | TRBD2 | TRBV2 | CASSEVGTSGRGTQYF | TGTGCCAGCAGTGAAGTGGGGACTAGCGGCAGGGGGACCCAGTACTTC
few | TRBJ2-5 | TRBD2 | TRBV2 | CASRSSGGTQYF | TGTGCCAGCAGATCTAGCGGGGGGACCCAGTACTTC
NA | TRBJ2-7 | NA | TRBV18 | CASSRGNNYEQYF | TGTGCCAGCTCACGAGGGAACAACTACGAGCAGTACTTC
NA | TRBJ2-3 | NA | TRBV19 | CASSIVARLSTDTQYF | TGTGCCAGTAGTATTGTCGCCAGACTATCCACAGATACGCAGTATTTT
NA | TRBJ2-2 | TRBD2 | TRBV9 | CASSSRDYSTGELFF | TGTGCCAGCAGCTCGCGGGACTACTCCACCGGGGAGCTGTTTTTT
NA | TRBJ2-5 | TRBD2 | TRBV4-3 | CASSQDLAGGWTQYF | TGCGCCAGCAGCCAAGATCTAGCGGGGGGGTGGACCCAGTACTTC
NA | TRBJ1-2 | NA | TRBV4-2 | CASSQPLTTGSGGYTF | TGTGCCAGCAGCCAACCCTTGACCACAGGGTCGGGCGGCTACACCTTC
NA | TRBJ1-1 | TRBD1 | TRBV7-2 | CASRPTGGNTEAFF | TGTGCCAGCAGACCAACAGGGGGCAACACTGAAGCTTTCTTT
NA | TRBJ1-3 | NA | TRBV7-2 | CASSLRQVSTIYF | TGTGCCAGCAGCTTAAGACAAGTGTCTACCATATATTTT
NA | TRBJ1-6 | NA | TRBV25-1 | CASSHNGGLSYNSPLHF | TGTGCCAGCAGTCACAACGGGGGGTTATCCTATAATTCACCCCTCCACTTT
NA | TRBJ1-1 | NA | TRBV11-1 | CASSPRRGRDTEAFF | TGTGCCAGCAGCCCTCGCAGGGGCCGGGACACTGAAGCTTTCTTT
NA | TRBJ2-3 | NA | TRBV9 | CASSVGQGQTDTQYF | TGTGCCAGCAGCGTTGGTCAGGGTCAGACAGATACGCAGTATTTT
NA | TRBJ1-2 | TRBD1 | TRBV4-2 | CASSQDGTGQIYGYTF | TGTGCCAGCAGCCAAGATGGGACAGGGCAAATCTATGGCTACACCTTC
NA | TRBJ2-1 | NA | TRBV9 | CASSVDPGLYNEQFF | TGTGCCAGCAGCGTGGACCCGGGACTTTACAATGAGCAGTTCTTC
once | TRBJ1-1 | NA | TRBV5-1 | CASSFSSRGRNTEAFF | TGCGCCAGCAGCTTCAGTTCACGCGGGAGGAACACTGAAGCTTTCTTT
NA | TRBJ2-3 | TRBD2 | TRBV7-2 | CASSLQLAGVTDTQYF | TGTGCCAGCAGCTTACAACTAGCGGGAGTGACAGATACGCAGTATTTT
NA | TRBJ1-2 | TRBD1 | TRBV7-9 | CASSAGQGTLYGYTF | TGTGCCAGCAGCGCTGGACAGGGAACCCTCTATGGCTACACCTTC
NA | TRBJ1-1 | NA | TRBV7-2 | CASSYDRMVMNTEAFF | TGTGCCAGCAGCTACGACAGGATGGTGATGAACACTGAAGCTTTCTTT
NA | TRBJ2-5 | NA | TRBV2 | CASSQGLGETQYF | TGTGCCAGCAGTCAGGGTCTCGGGGAGACCCAGTACTTC
NA | TRBJ2-2 | NA | TRBV5-4 | CASSSTSGELFF | TGTGCCAGCAGCTCCACTAGCGGGGAGCTGTTTTTT
few | TRBJ1-3 | NA | TRBV14 | CASRTWNGNTIYF | TGTGCCAGCAGGACATGGAACGGAAACACCATATATTTT